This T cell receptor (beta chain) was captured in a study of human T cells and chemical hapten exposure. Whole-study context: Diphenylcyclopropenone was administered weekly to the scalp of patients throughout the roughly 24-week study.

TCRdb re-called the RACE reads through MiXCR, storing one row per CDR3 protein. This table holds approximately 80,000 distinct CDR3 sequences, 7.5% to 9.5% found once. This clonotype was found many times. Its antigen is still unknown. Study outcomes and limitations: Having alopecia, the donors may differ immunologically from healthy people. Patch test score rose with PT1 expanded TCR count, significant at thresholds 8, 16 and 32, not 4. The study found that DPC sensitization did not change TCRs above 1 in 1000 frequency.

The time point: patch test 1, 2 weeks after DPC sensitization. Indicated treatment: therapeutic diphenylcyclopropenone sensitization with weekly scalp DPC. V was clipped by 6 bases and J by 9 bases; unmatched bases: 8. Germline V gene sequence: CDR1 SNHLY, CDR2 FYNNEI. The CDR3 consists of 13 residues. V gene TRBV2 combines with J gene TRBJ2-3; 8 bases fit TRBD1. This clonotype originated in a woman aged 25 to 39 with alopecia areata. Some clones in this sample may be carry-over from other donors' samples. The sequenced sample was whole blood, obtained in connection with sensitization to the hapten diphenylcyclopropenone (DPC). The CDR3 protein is CASRGQGEGTQYF. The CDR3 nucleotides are TGTGCCAGCAGAGGACAGGGAGAGGGCACGCAGTATTTT.